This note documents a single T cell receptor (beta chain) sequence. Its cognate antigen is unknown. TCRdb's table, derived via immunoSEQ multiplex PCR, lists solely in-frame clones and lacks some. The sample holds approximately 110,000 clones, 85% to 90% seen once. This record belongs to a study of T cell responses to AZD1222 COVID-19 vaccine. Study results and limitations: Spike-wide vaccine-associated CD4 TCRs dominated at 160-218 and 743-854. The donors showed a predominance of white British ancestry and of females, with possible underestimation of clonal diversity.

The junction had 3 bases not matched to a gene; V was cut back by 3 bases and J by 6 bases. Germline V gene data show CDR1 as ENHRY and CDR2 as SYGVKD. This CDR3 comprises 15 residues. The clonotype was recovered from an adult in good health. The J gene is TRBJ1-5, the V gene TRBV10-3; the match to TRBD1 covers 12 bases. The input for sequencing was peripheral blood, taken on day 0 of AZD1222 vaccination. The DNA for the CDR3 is TGTGCCATCAGTGAAGGGACAGGGGGCAGTCAGCCCCAGCATTTT. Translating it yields CAISEGTGGSQPQHF.